A single sample gave rise to the 26 T cell receptor beta chains below, sequenced in a study of shared clonotypes between healthy human individuals. Clones were sequenced by immunoSEQ multiplex PCR, and TCRdb holds only the in-frame ones, with some missing. The table lists about 980,000 clones, approximately 76% of them singletons. The specimen sequenced was memory CD4+ T cells sorted from blood. The subset denotes: CD45RA-negative fraction. The receptor source for this set is a man aged 18-30 years in good health.

The count of this clone is one. Other DNA sequences in this sample translate to the same CDR3. The chain has TRBV9 and TRBJ2-2, with a possible D match to TRBD2 (5 bases). Germline V gene data show CDR1 as SGDLS and CDR2 as YYNGEE. The CDR3 has 14 amino acids. Deletions cut 3 bases from V and 1 base from J, with 7 bases between. In DNA form, the CDR3 reads TGTGCCAGCAGCGCCCGGGGGAACACCGGGGAGCTGTTTTTT. Translation gives CASSARGNTGELFF. The whole variable domain, filled in from reference TRBV9 and TRBJ2-2, reads DSGVTQTPKHLITATGQRVTLRCSPRSGDLSVYWYQQSLDQGLQFLIQYYNGEERAKGNILERFSAQQFPDLHSELNLSSLELGDSALYFCASSARGNTGELFFGEGSRLTVL.

The CDR3 spells CASREGSSYNSPLHF. In DNA form, the CDR3 reads TGTGCCAGCAGGGAGGGGAGCTCCTATAATTCACCCCTCCACTTT. The chain couples TRBV2 to TRBJ1-6; D perhaps matches TRBD1 (5 bases). The CDR3 consists of 15 residues. V dropped 6 bases and J dropped 0 bases, with 9 bases sitting between them. CDR1 is SNHLY, CDR2 FYNNEI, per germline.

The rearrangement joins TRBV7-2 to TRBJ2-5; maybe TRBD2 (5 bases). Deletions cut 5 bases from V and 5 bases from J, with 12 bases between. The CDR3 covers 13 residues. Germline CDR1 is SGHTA and CDR2 is FQGNSA. CDR3 nucleotide sequence: TGTGCCAGCAGCCTAGGAGAGGGTGAGACCCAGTACTTC. This encodes CASSLGEGETQYF.

The chain employs TRBV18 and TRBJ1-1; D remains ambiguous. Germline CDR1 is KGHSH and CDR2 is LQKENI. Trimming removed 5 bases from V and 2 bases from J, with 6 bases in between. There are 12 residues in the CDR3. CDR3 nucleotide sequence: TGTGCCAGCTCAGCAGTAAACACTGAAGCTTTCTTT. Encoded protein: CASSAVNTEAFF.

V and J are TRBV5-1 and TRBJ1-1, with unresolved D. There are 13 residues in the CDR3. Germline lookup yields CDR1 SGHRS and CDR2 YFSETQ. V was cut by 0 bases and J by 7 bases, with 10 bases left in between. The CDR3 sequence: CASSLEGGDEAFF. CDR3 coding DNA: TGCGCCAGCAGCTTGGAAGGAGGAGATGAAGCTTTCTTT.

Of note for this clone: Other DNA sequences from this sample encode an identical CDR3 as well. V usage is TRBV2 and J usage is TRBJ2-5; 14 nucleotides agree with TRBD2. The CDR3 loop spans 16 amino acids. V dropped 5 bases and J dropped 5; count of bases not matched to a gene: 7. Per the germline V gene, CDR1 is SNHLY and CDR2 is FYNNEI. The CDR3 DNA reads as TGTGCCAGCAGTCTTGGACTAGCGGGGGGTCGGGAGACCCAGTACTTC. Amino acid sequence: CASSLGLAGGRETQYF.

V usage is TRBV6-6 and J usage is TRBJ1-3, with no clear D. CDR1 and CDR2 from the germline V gene are MNHNY and SVGAGI (reference sequence). The CDR3 sequence is 15 residues long. V lost 3 bases and J lost 2, with 11 bases in between. The CDR3 reads CASSYESAAGNTIYF. Here the CDR3 DNA reads TGTGCCAGCAGTTATGAATCAGCCGCTGGAAACACCATATATTTT.

The table lists this clone with a few counts. V gene TRBV2 combines with J gene TRBJ1-5; 7 positions match TRBD1. In germline, CDR1 is SNHLY, CDR2 FYNNEI. The CDR3 is 16 residues long. V shed 2 bases and J 3 bases; nucleotides not matched to a gene: 7. The CDR3, as DNA: TGTGCCAGCAGTGAACTAGGGACAGAACTCAATCAGCCCCAGCATTTT. Its protein is CASSELGTELNQPQHF.

J is TRBJ1-6 and V is TRBV2; D is possibly TRBD1 (5 bases). This CDR3 contains 12 residues. Trimming left V 5 bases short and J 13 bases short, with 12 bases between. Per germline, CDR1 SNHLY and CDR2 FYNNEI. The CDR3 region is CASSTDMTPLHF. In DNA, the CDR3 is TGTGCCAGCAGTACGGACATGACGCCCCTCCACTTT.

This clone was observed a handful of times. The chain joins TRBV7-9 to TRBJ2-7; D unresolved. V was cut by 2 bases and J by 3 bases, with 5 bases left in between. Germline V gene sequence: CDR1 SEHNR, CDR2 FQNEAQ (reference sequence). This CDR3 contains 12 residues. CDR3 region: CASSLQDYEQYF. The CDR3, as DNA: TGTGCCAGCAGCTTACAAGACTACGAGCAGTACTTC.

The J gene is TRBJ2-7, the V gene TRBV6-5; D is ambiguous. The CDR3 spans 15 residues. The germline CDR1 and CDR2 sequences are MNHEY and SVGAGI. The V end lost 0 bases, the J end lost 3 bases, and 12 bases lay between the germline ends. CDR3 coding DNA: TGTGCCAGCAGTTACTCGGCAGGAGCCGACTACGAGCAGTACTTC. Protein: CASSYSAGADYEQYF.

The V gene is TRBV6-1, the J gene TRBJ2-3; D gene unclear. The germline V gene encodes CDR1 MNHNS and CDR2 SASEGT. V lost 1 base and J 7 bases, leaving 6 bases between the germline ends. The CDR3 has 12 residues. The CDR3 here is CASSEGDNTQYF. CDR3 coding DNA: TGTGCCAGCAGTGAAGGAGATAATACGCAGTATTTT.

V gene TRBV28 combines with J gene TRBJ1-5; no clear D. This CDR3 has 13 amino acids. Per the germline V gene, CDR1 is MDHEN and CDR2 is SYDVKM. Trimming left V 2 bases short and J 7 bases short, with 9 bases between. Here the CDR3 DNA reads TGTGCCAGCAGTTTAAGGGCCCAACAGCCCCAGCATTTT. Translation gives CASSLRAQQPQHF.

About this clone: A much larger clone differs from this one at a single base, so this may be a read error. The genes are TRBV11-3 and TRBJ2-2; no reliable D call. The CDR3 loop spans 12 amino acids. Germline assignment: CDR1 SGHNT and CDR2 YENEEA. V was trimmed by 0 bases and J by 5 bases, leaving 1 base between them. CDR3 sequence (DNA): TGTGCCAGCAGCTTAGAGACCGGGGAGCTGTTTTTT. Amino acid sequence: CASSLETGELFF.

The chain joins TRBV7-2 to TRBJ2-3; D ambiguous. Germline CDR1 and CDR2: SGHTA and FQGNSA. The CDR3 is 16 residues long. V was shortened by 1 base and J by 2 bases, with 13 bases between the two germline ends. The CDR3 DNA is TGTGCCAGCAGCTTAGGTGTTAGCCAGAACACAGATACGCAGTATTTT. Its translation is CASSLGVSQNTDTQYF.

The genes are TRBV19 and TRBJ1-5; maybe TRBD1 (6 bases). CDR1 LNHDA and CDR2 SQIVND come from the germline V gene (reference sequence). This CDR3 region has 17 residues. The V and J ends lost 7 bases and 2 bases respectively, with 21 bases between them. The CDR3 DNA reads TGTGCCAGTAACAATCGGGGCAGGGGCAAAGGCAATCAGCCCCAGCATTTT. This sequence encodes CASNNRGRGKGNQPQHF.

In the case of this clone: Other DNA sequences in the sample encode the same CDR3. The rearrangement links TRBV2 to TRBJ1-5, with a possible D match to TRBD1 (5 bases). Per germline, CDR1 SNHLY and CDR2 FYNNEI. Deletions cut 4 bases from V and 1 base from J, with 11 bases between. The CDR3 consists of 15 residues. CDR3: CASSGGKGSNQPQHF. The CDR3 DNA reads TGTGCCAGCAGTGGGGGGAAAGGGAGCAATCAGCCCCAGCATTTT.

The genes are TRBV28 and TRBJ1-2; D is unresolved. V was pared by 6 bases and J by 4 bases, with 15 bases between. The length of the CDR3 is 14 residues. Germline V gene sequence: CDR1 MDHEN, CDR2 SYDVKM. The CDR3 reads CASRISPDRYGYTF. The CDR3 coding sequence is TGTGCCAGCAGGATCTCCCCCGACCGCTATGGCTACACCTTC.

The rearrangement uses TRBV7-2 and TRBJ2-1; no firm D call. The germline V gene has CDR1 SGHTA and CDR2 FQGNSA. Deletions cut 7 bases from V and 9 bases from J, with 16 bases between. This CDR3 has 13 amino acids. In nucleotides, the CDR3 is TGTGCCAGCACCCTGGATCCAATTGGTGAGCAGTTCTTC. The encoded protein is CASTLDPIGEQFF. Full variable domain (rest looked up from reference TRBV7-2 and TRBJ2-1): GAGVSQSPSNKVTEKGKDVELRCDPISGHTALYWYRQSLGQGLEFLIYFQGNSAPDKSGLPSDRFSAERTGGSVSTLTIQRTQQEDSAVYLCASTLDPIGEQFFGPGTRLTVL.

The chain couples TRBV6-1 to TRBJ2-7; D ambiguous. V lost 6 bases, J lost 1 base, and 10 bases lay in between. Germline CDR1 reads MNHNS; CDR2 reads SASEGT. The CDR3 extends over 13 amino acids. This chain's CDR3 is CASRQDGSYEQYF. The DNA of the CDR3 is TGTGCCAGCAGGCAGGACGGATCCTACGAGCAGTACTTC.

Of note for this clone: A much more abundant neighbour one base away suggests this may be a read error. This chain uses TRBV10-1 with TRBJ2-2; TRBD2 might be the D (6 bases). Trimming removed 6 bases from V and 5 bases from J, with 7 bases in between. CDR3 size: 12 residues. The germline V gene has CDR1 WNHNN and CDR2 SYGVQD (reference sequence). CDR3 DNA: TGCGCCAGCAGCCGGGGGACCGGGGAGCTGTTTTTT. Its protein product is CASSRGTGELFF.

This clone was counted only a few times. The rearrangement uses TRBV27 and TRBJ1-1; D remains ambiguous. This CDR3 is 12 amino acids long. The germline V and J ends were trimmed by 4 bases and 4 bases, with 7 bases remaining between them. CDR1 is MNHEY, CDR2 SMNVEV, per germline (reference sequence). The CDR3 loop reads CASSSIGTEAFF. In DNA, the CDR3 is TGTGCCAGCAGTTCTATAGGCACTGAAGCTTTCTTT.

The chain employs TRBV7-9 and TRBJ1-4, with D unclear. The CDR3 contains 15 residues. From germline, CDR1 is SEHNR and CDR2 FQNEAQ (reference sequence). V was shortened by 1 base and J by 1 base, with 7 bases between the two germline ends. This CDR3 reads CASSLGVRTNEKLFF. The CDR3 nucleotides are TGTGCCAGCAGCTTAGGGGTCAGAACTAATGAAAAACTGTTTTTT.

J is TRBJ1-5 and V is TRBV2; maybe TRBD1 (6 bases). V dropped 6 bases and J dropped 5 bases, with 20 bases sitting between them. Germline lookup yields CDR1 SNHLY and CDR2 FYNNEI. The CDR3 totals 16 residues. CDR3 sequence: CASRGLLQGRDQPQHF. In nucleotides, the CDR3 is TGTGCCAGCAGGGGACTTCTACAGGGTAGGGATCAGCCCCAGCATTTT.

Ten or more counts support this clone. J is TRBJ2-1 and V is TRBV27; 8 bases match TRBD2. The CDR3 has 15 residues. The ends lost 5 bases at V and 8 bases at J; junction bases unmatched: 11. The germline gives CDR1 MNHEY, CDR2 SMNVEV (reference sequence). The DNA of the CDR3 is TGTGCCAGCAGTCCCGGGACTAGAATTCTCTATGAGCAGTTCTTC. Its protein is CASSPGTRILYEQFF.

This chain connects TRBV7-9 to TRBJ2-5; TRBD1 matches at 7 bases. CDR1 is SEHNR and CDR2 is FQNEAQ in the germline V gene (reference sequence). J lost 3 bases, V lost 6 bases, and 4 bases had no gene match. The CDR3 has 13 amino acids. The CDR3 sequence: CASSTGQEETQYF. In DNA form, the CDR3 reads TGTGCCAGCAGTACTGGACAGGAAGAGACCCAGTACTTC.